The next 26 T cell receptor beta chains were all read from a single sample in a study of cytomegalovirus exposure and HLA in healthy donors. PCR primers comprised 60 Vbeta and 13 Jbeta primers. Some clones are missing from TCRdb's copy, which holds only in-frame ones; the method was immunoSEQ multiplex PCR. The table has around 150,000 clones, 75% seen once. Sequencing input: PBMCs. These receptors came from a man younger than 35 in good health and CMV-seropositive.

This clone was observed a few times. The chain employs TRBV7-2 and TRBJ2-5, with 9 bases aligning to TRBD2. Germline CDR1 is SGHTA and CDR2 is FQGNSA. This CDR3 has 17 residues. J was trimmed by 2 bases and V by 1 base; bases with no gene match: 8. The CDR3 is CASSLDVSLAGQETQYF. For the CDR3, the DNA is TGTGCCAGCAGCTTAGACGTTAGCCTAGCGGGGCAAGAGACCCAGTACTTC.

The V call is TRBV5-1, the J call TRBJ2-5; 10 bases are a match to TRBD2. CDR1 and CDR2 (germline): SGHRS, YFSETQ. J was trimmed by 3 bases and V by 3 bases; bases with no gene match: 8. The CDR3 sequence is 16 residues long. The CDR3 protein is CASSSWTSGVKETQYF. In DNA form, the CDR3 reads TGCGCCAGCAGCTCGTGGACTAGCGGTGTGAAAGAGACCCAGTACTTC.

This clone was recorded once. CDR3 bases: TGCGCCAGCAGCCGGGGGGGAGGGGAGACCCAGTACTTC. Protein sequence: CASSRGGGETQYF. The chain is built from TRBV4-1 and TRBJ2-5; 7 positions match TRBD2. Germline V gives CDR1 MGHRA, CDR2 YSYEKL. J was trimmed by 5 bases and V by 4 bases; bases with no gene match: 4. This CDR3 region has 13 residues.

The chain has TRBV5-1 and TRBJ2-1; 7 nucleotides line up with TRBD1. Per germline, CDR1 SGHRS and CDR2 YFSETQ. Trimming removed 4 bases from V and 9 bases from J; junction bases left unmatched: 19. This CDR3 is built from 17 residues. CDR3 bases: TGCGCCAGCAGCCTCGCCGATCTCCCCACAGGGGATGGTGAGCAGTTCTTC. Translated: CASSLADLPTGDGEQFF.

A single count supports this clone. The chain carries TRBV15 and TRBJ2-7; the D is unclear. The CDR3 is 13 amino acids. Trimming pared 6 bases from V and 0 bases from J, leaving 9 bases between. Germline CDR1 LNHNV, CDR2 YYDKDF (reference sequence). The CDR3 bases are TGTGCCACCAGAGGAACGGGCTCCTACGAGCAGTACTTC. It is translated as CATRGTGSYEQYF.

The chain has TRBV25-1 and TRBJ2-1, with a possible D match to TRBD2 (6 bases). The V gene lost 0 bases and the J gene lost 5 bases, with 11 bases spanning the gap. CDR1 is MGHDK, CDR2 SYGVNS, per germline. There are 15 residues in the CDR3. CDR3 coding DNA: TGTGCCAGCAGTGAATACATGTGGGGGGACAATGAGCAGTTCTTC. Amino acid sequence: CASSEYMWGDNEQFF.

The chain is built from TRBV29-1 and TRBJ2-5; a possible D gene is TRBD1 (5 bases). The DNA end favors TRBJ2-7, so the J call may be wrong. Germline lookup yields CDR1 SQVTM and CDR2 ANQGSEA. The CDR3 totals 16 residues. CDR3 sequence: CSVEARQGGIAYEQYF. Here the CDR3 DNA reads TGCAGCGTTGAAGCTAGGCAGGGTGGAATCGCCTACGAGCAGTACTTC.

This clone appeared a single time. The V and J genes are TRBV29-1 and TRBJ1-2; D might be TRBD1 (5 bases). V lost 6 bases and J lost 5, with 19 bases in between. The CDR3 runs 14 residues. Per germline, CDR1 SQVTM and CDR2 ANQGSEA. The CDR3 nucleotides read TGCAGCGTCCCCCGGAGGGGAGGGTCGTATGGCTACACCTTC. It is translated as CSVPRRGGSYGYTF.

The genes are TRBV30 and TRBJ2-3; D is possibly TRBD2 (6 bases). There are 12 residues in the CDR3. Germline V lookup: CDR1 GTSNPN, CDR2 SVGIG (reference sequence). Deletions cut 2 bases from V and 14 bases from J, with 17 bases between. The CDR3 here is CAWSRLEGFGYF. The CDR3 DNA is TGTGCCTGGAGTAGACTAGAGGGCTTTGGGTATTTT.

This clone is a singleton in its sample. The V and J genes are TRBV5-1 and TRBJ2-5, with 7 bases identical to TRBD2. The CDR3 has 16 residues. CDR1 is SGHRS, CDR2 YFSETQ, per germline. Trimming removed 3 bases from V and 5 bases from J; junction bases left unmatched: 13. The CDR3 DNA sequence: TGCGCCAGCAGCTGGGGGGGACTGACTAAAGGGGAGACCCAGTACTTC. This translates into CASSWGGLTKGETQYF.

The chain employs TRBV7-9 and TRBJ2-7, with 10 positions matching TRBD2. This CDR3 is built from 15 residues. The V gene's germline CDR1 is SEHNR and CDR2 FQNEAQ (reference sequence). Germline trimming cut 5 bases from V and 2 bases from J; bases unmatched to any gene: 6. The CDR3 reads CASSAGTSETYEQYF. CDR3 DNA sequence: TGTGCCAGCAGCGCCGGGACTAGCGAGACCTACGAGCAGTACTTC.

The chain links TRBV29-1 to TRBJ1-1; 7 nucleotides agree with TRBD1. V was pared by 4 bases and J by 3 bases, with 11 bases of the junction left unmatched. CDR3 length: 15 residues. Germline CDR1 is SQVTM and CDR2 is ANQGSEA. The CDR3 DNA reads as TGCAGCGTTGGTGTAGGGGGCGGAAGGGACACTGAAGCTTTCTTT. Translation gives CSVGVGGGRDTEAFF.

The V and J genes are TRBV27 and TRBJ2-7; a weak D match, TRBD1 (6 bases). This CDR3 is built from 14 residues. V was shortened by 2 bases and J by 5 bases, with 13 bases between the two germline ends. Germline CDR1 MNHEY, CDR2 SMNVEV (reference sequence). The CDR3 loop reads CASSLGTSWNEQYF. CDR3 DNA sequence: TGTGCCAGCAGTTTAGGGACAAGTTGGAACGAGCAGTACTTC.

J is TRBJ2-2 and V is TRBV10-1; 8 bases line up with TRBD2. The CDR3 covers 15 residues. Trimming took 4 bases from V and 3 from J; bases not matched to a gene: 4. Germline V gene lookup returns CDR1 WNHNN and CDR2 SYGVQD (reference sequence). The CDR3 DNA reads TGCGCCAGCAGTGGAGGAGCGGGAGACACCGGGGAGCTGTTTTTT. Translated: CASSGGAGDTGELFF.

The CDR3 bases are TGTGCCAGCTCCGAGGTTGGACTAGCGGAGTACAATGAGCAGTTCTTC. This encodes CASSEVGLAEYNEQFF. This chain joins TRBV9 and TRBJ2-1; 10 bases match TRBD2. J was trimmed by 4 bases and V by 7 bases; bases with no gene match: 11. Germline CDR1 reads SGDLS; CDR2 reads YYNGEE. This CDR3 spans 16 amino acids.

The V gene is TRBV7-2, the J gene TRBJ2-2; the D is unclear. Trimming took off 1 base at V and 3 bases at J, with 3 bases between the two ends. The CDR3 runs to 13 residues. The germline V gene has CDR1 SGHTA and CDR2 FQGNSA. CDR3 coding DNA: TGTGCCAGCAGCTTAGACTACACCGGGGAGCTGTTTTTT. It yields the protein CASSLDYTGELFF.

V gene TRBV5-1 combines with J gene TRBJ2-7, with TRBD1 matching 7 bases. Germline V gives CDR1 SGHRS, CDR2 YFSETQ. The CDR3 length is 12 residues. V shed 7 bases and J 5 bases; nucleotides not matched to a gene: 6. The CDR3 DNA reads as TGCGCCAGCCGGTCCCAGGGGGACGAGCAGTACTTC. It translates to CASRSQGDEQYF.

J is TRBJ1-1 and V is TRBV2; D is unresolved. Trimming cost V 5 bases and J 1 base, with 8 bases left between them. In germline, CDR1 is SNHLY, CDR2 FYNNEI. The CDR3 sequence is 13 residues long. The CDR3 loop is CASSRSPNTEAFF. In nucleotides, the CDR3 is TGTGCCAGCAGTCGTAGCCCGAACACTGAAGCTTTCTTT.

Regarding this clone: At the DNA level, this CDR3 is encoded by other sequences in the same sample as well. This sequence joins TRBV10-2 and TRBJ2-7; tentative D call: TRBD1 (6 bases). CDR1 is WSHSY, CDR2 SAAADI, per germline. This CDR3 region has 14 residues. The V end was cut by 0 bases, the J end by 2 bases, with 8 bases between. DNA for the CDR3: TGCGCCAGCAGTGAGTCGTGGGGGCCCTACGAGCAGTACTTC. As protein: CASSESWGPYEQYF.

The chain has TRBV4-1 and TRBJ2-4, with unresolved D. The CDR3 sequence is 19 residues long. In germline, CDR1 is MGHRA, CDR2 YSYEKL. V lost 4 bases, J lost 0 bases, and 22 bases lay in between. The DNA for the CDR3 is TGCGCCAGCAGCCCAAATGGTCGAGGCTCCCCTCTAGCCAAAAACATTCAGTACTTC. Protein sequence: CASSPNGRGSPLAKNIQYF.

The chain combines TRBV11-2 with TRBJ1-1, with D possibly TRBD1 on 6 matching bases. CDR3 length equals 13 residues. Trimming left V 2 bases short and J 3 bases short, with 7 bases between. Germline-derived CDR1 and CDR2 are SGHAT and FQNNGV. In nucleotides, the CDR3 is TGTGCCAGCAGCTTATCAGGGGACACTGAAGCTTTCTTT. Amino acids: CASSLSGDTEAFF.

This sequence joins TRBV7-2 and TRBJ2-2, with a weak D call TRBD1 (6 bases). Germline CDR1 is SGHTA and CDR2 is FQGNSA. This CDR3 is built from 16 residues. V gave up 2 bases and J gave up 1 base, with 11 bases separating them. CDR3 in DNA: TGTGCCAGCAGCTTAACGGGACACCTGAACACCGGGGAGCTGTTTTTT. Translated, it gives CASSLTGHLNTGELFF.

The J gene is TRBJ2-1, the V gene TRBV5-1, with D maybe TRBD1 (6 bases). This CDR3 spans 13 amino acids. V lost 0 bases, J lost 9 bases, and 10 bases lay in between. In germline, CDR1 is SGHRS, CDR2 YFSETQ. CDR3 sequence reads: CASSLGRGGEQFF. The CDR3 DNA follows: TGCGCCAGCAGCTTGGGAAGAGGGGGTGAGCAGTTCTTC.

V usage is TRBV6-1 and J usage is TRBJ2-7; 11 nucleotides agree with TRBD2. Germline V gene lookup returns CDR1 MNHNS and CDR2 SASEGT. V dropped 7 bases and J dropped 7; count of bases not matched to a gene: 9. CDR3 length equals 14 residues. The CDR3 coding sequence is TGTGCCAGCACCCTTAGCGGGAGGGCGGGTGAGCAGTACTTC. The encoded protein is CASTLSGRAGEQYF.

CDR3 nucleotides: TGTGCCAGCAGCCCACGTCCCGGGACAGGGGACAACTACAATGAGCAGTTCTTC. It translates to CASSPRPGTGDNYNEQFF. The chain employs TRBV7-9 and TRBJ2-1, with 10 bases that match TRBD1. The CDR3 sequence is 18 residues long. Germline V CDR1 and CDR2: SEHNR, FQNEAQ (reference sequence). Trimming removed 5 bases from V and 3 bases from J; junction bases left unmatched: 13.

This clone was observed many times. The chain has TRBV5-1 and TRBJ2-1, with 7 bases aligning to TRBD2. This CDR3 has 14 amino acids. The germline V gene encodes CDR1 SGHRS and CDR2 YFSETQ. V was pared by 1 base and J by 6 bases, with 4 bases of the junction left unmatched. CDR3 in amino acids: CASSLLAAPNEQFF. CDR3 nucleotide sequence: TGCGCCAGCAGCTTGCTAGCGGCCCCCAATGAGCAGTTCTTC.